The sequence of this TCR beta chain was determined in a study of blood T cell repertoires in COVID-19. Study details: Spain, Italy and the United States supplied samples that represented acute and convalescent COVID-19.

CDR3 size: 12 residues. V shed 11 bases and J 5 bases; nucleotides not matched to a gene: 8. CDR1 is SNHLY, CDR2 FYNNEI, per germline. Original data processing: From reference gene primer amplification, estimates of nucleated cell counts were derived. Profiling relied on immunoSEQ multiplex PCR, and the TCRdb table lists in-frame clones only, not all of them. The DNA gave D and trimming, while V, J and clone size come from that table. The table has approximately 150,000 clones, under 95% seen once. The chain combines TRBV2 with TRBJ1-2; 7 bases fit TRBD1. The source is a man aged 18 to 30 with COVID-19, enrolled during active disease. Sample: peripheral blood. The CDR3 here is CAVGRGSYGYTF. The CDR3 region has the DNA TGTGCCGTGGGCAGGGGGAGTTATGGCTACACCTTC.